The source of this T cell receptor beta chain is a study of blood T cell repertoires in COVID-19. On the study more broadly: Specimens from acute and convalescent COVID-19 originated in the United States, Italy and Spain. Nucleic acid was either cDNA or gDNA, and it came from T cells, B-cell-depleted T cells, or PBMCs.

In the original workflow: Estimated nucleated cell counts came from reference gene primer amplification. This table comes from immunoSEQ multiplex PCR, and its TCRdb copy is limited to in-frame clones, with some not included. The V and J calls and clone size are taken from that table; D and trimming were inferred from the DNA. The sample lists approximately 140,000 clones; less than 90% were seen once. Germline CDR1 reads MDHEN; CDR2 reads SYDVKM. The CDR3 extends over 14 amino acids. The J segment lost 5 bases and the V segment lost 10 bases, leaving 10 bases of the junction unmatched. The chain links TRBV28 to TRBJ2-1; 8 positions agree with TRBD2. This clonotype was obtained from a man in his sixties with acute or convalescent COVID-19. Sequences were obtained from peripheral blood. CDR3 sequence reads: CATAGGGGNNEQFF. The CDR3 coding sequence is TGTGCCACCGCGGGGGGCGGGGGGAACAATGAGCAGTTCTTC.